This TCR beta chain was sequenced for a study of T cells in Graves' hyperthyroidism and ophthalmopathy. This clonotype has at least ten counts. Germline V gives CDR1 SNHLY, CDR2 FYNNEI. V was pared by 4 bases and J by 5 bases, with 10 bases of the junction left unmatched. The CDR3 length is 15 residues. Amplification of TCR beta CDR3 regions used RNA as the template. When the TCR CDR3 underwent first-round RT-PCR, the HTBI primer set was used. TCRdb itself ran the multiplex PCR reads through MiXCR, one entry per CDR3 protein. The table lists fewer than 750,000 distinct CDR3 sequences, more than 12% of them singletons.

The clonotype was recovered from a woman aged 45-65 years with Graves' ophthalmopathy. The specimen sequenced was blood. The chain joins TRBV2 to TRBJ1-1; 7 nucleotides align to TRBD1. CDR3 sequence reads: CASSASEGAVTEAFF. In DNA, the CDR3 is TGTGCCAGCAGTGCTTCAGAGGGGGCGGTAACTGAAGCTTTCTTT.